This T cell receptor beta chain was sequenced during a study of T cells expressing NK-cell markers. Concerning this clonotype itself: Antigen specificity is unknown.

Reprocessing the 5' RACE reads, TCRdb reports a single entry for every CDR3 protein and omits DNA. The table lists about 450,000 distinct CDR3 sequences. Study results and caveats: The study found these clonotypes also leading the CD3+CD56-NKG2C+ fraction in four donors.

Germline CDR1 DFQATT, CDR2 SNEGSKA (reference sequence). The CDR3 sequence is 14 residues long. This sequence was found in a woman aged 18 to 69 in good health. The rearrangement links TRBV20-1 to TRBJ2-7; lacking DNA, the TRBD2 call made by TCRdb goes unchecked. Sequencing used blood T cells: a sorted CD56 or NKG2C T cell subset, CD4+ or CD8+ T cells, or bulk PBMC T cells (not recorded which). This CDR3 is CSALGLADPYEQYF.